These 17 T cell receptor beta chains were all obtained from the same sample, sequenced in a study of spatial heterogeneity in lung cancer. The time point denotes: sample taken at primary tumor resection. In TCRdb, the 5' RACE reads were re-called with MiXCR into one record per CDR3 protein. The sample gives tens of thousands of distinct CDR3 sequences, under 8.5% of which show up once; 6.8% is in the top ten. The sample was PBMCs, taken at surgery. The source of these receptors is a male donor with early-stage non-small cell lung cancer.

The sample holds a few counts of this clonotype. The chain is built from TRBV18 and TRBJ1-3; D possibly corresponds to TRBD1 (5 bases). V lost 5 bases to trimming and J lost 0 bases, with 14 bases between them. The CDR3 is 16 amino acids. Germline V lookup: CDR1 KGHSH, CDR2 LQKENI. CDR3 in DNA: TGTGCCAGCTCAACACAGTGGGGGTACTCTGGAAACACCATATATTTT. It encodes CASSTQWGYSGNTIYF.

This clonotype has only a few counts. J is TRBJ2-7 and V is TRBV6-6; TRBD1 matches 9 bases. V lost 2 bases to trimming and J lost 1 base; unmatched junction nucleotides: 3. Germline V lookup: CDR1 MNHNY, CDR2 SVGAGI (reference sequence). This CDR3 has 15 residues. CDR3 coding DNA: TGTGCCAGCAGTTACCCGGGACAGGGATCCTACGAGCAGTACTTC. Translating gives CASSYPGQGSYEQYF.

This clonotype was observed a few times. The chain employs TRBV6-5 and TRBJ2-3; TRBD1 matches 10 bases. This CDR3 is built from 17 residues. V gave up 0 bases and J gave up 4 bases; unmatched junction bases: 7. The germline gives CDR1 MNHEY, CDR2 SVGAGI. This chain's CDR3 is CASSYSSGTGAPDTQYF. The CDR3 DNA follows: TGTGCCAGCAGTTACTCCTCCGGGACAGGGGCTCCAGATACGCAGTATTTT.

This clonotype was counted at least ten times. The DNA for the CDR3 is TGTGCCAGCAGCCCCTTTACCGGGACAGAGCAGTTCTTC. As protein: CASSPFTGTEQFF. V gene TRBV4-2 combines with J gene TRBJ2-1; possible D gene TRBD1, 6 bases. Germline V lookup: CDR1 LGHNA, CDR2 YNFKEQ. V dropped 4 bases and J dropped 10 bases, with 14 bases sitting between them. The length of the CDR3 is 13 residues.

This clonotype was counted many times. This sequence joins TRBV12-3 or TRBV12-4 and TRBJ2-7, with 8 bases lining up with TRBD1. V dropped 5 bases and J dropped 6; count of bases not matched to a gene: 9. The CDR3 sequence is 14 residues long. The CDR3 is CASSTWTGNGEQYF. The CDR3 DNA sequence: TGTGCCAGCAGTACCTGGACAGGGAATGGCGAGCAGTACTTC.

In this sample, this clonotype turned up many times. V and J are TRBV10-3 and TRBJ1-1; tentative D call: TRBD1 (5 bases). Trimming took 3 bases from V and 7 from J, leaving 9 bases between them. The CDR3 loop spans 12 amino acids. The germline gives CDR1 ENHRY, CDR2 SYGVKD. In DNA form, the CDR3 reads TGTGCCATCAGTGACGGGACCCTTGAAGCTTTCTTT. This sequence encodes CAISDGTLEAFF.

The genes are TRBV20-1 and TRBJ1-6; 8 bases agree with TRBD1. The length of the CDR3 is 14 residues. Germline CDR1 is DFQATT and CDR2 is SNEGSKA (reference sequence). V lost 3 bases, J lost 7 bases, and 5 bases stayed unmatched. This CDR3 is CSARPGQENSPLHF. The CDR3, as DNA: TGCAGTGCTAGGCCGGGACAGGAAAATTCACCCCTCCACTTT.

This clonotype was seen more than once but under ten times. The chain uses TRBV5-1 and TRBJ1-1; no reliable D call. Germline loops: CDR1 SGHRS, CDR2 YFSETQ. V was clipped by 4 bases and J by 2 bases, with 15 bases between them. The length of the CDR3 is 15 residues. Here the CDR3 reads CASSPSGVRNTEAFF. The CDR3, as DNA: TGCGCCAGCAGCCCCAGTGGCGTCAGAAACACTGAAGCTTTCTTT.

The chain joins TRBV6-4 to TRBJ2-1, with TRBD2 matching 7 bases. CDR3 size: 14 residues. In germline, CDR1 is MRHNA, CDR2 SNTAGT. V was clipped by 0 bases and J by 7 bases; unmatched bases: 3. The CDR3 region is CASSDSTGGNEQFF. The CDR3 region has the DNA TGTGCCAGCAGTGACTCGACGGGGGGAAATGAGCAGTTCTTC.

This clonotype showed up just a few times. The chain links TRBV5-1 to TRBJ2-5, with 15 bases that match TRBD2. The V gene end was trimmed by 4 bases and the J gene end by 4 bases; junction bases not matched to a gene: 2. In germline, CDR1 is SGHRS, CDR2 YFSETQ. The CDR3 has 15 residues. As DNA, the CDR3 is TGCGCCAGCAGCCCGGGACTAGCGGGAGGAGAGACCCAGTACTTC. Protein product: CASSPGLAGGETQYF.

This clonotype was recorded at least ten times. The CDR3 loop is CASSSAQRNEQFF. The CDR3 nucleotides are TGTGCCAGCAGCTCTGCTCAGCGCAATGAGCAGTTCTTC. V gene TRBV7-2 combines with J gene TRBJ2-1; D unclear. Trimming stripped 4 bases from V and 6 bases from J, with 10 bases between. Per germline, CDR1 SGHTA and CDR2 FQGNSA. There are 13 residues in the CDR3.

This clonotype was detected many times. This chain links TRBV2 with TRBJ1-2; 8 nucleotides agree with TRBD1. Germline CDR1 SNHLY, CDR2 FYNNEI. The CDR3 spans 16 residues. V lost 5 bases to trimming and J lost 1 base; unmatched junction nucleotides: 9. The CDR3 DNA reads as TGTGCCAGCAGTCCCGGGACAGGAGTAGATAACTATGGCTACACCTTC. Amino acids: CASSPGTGVDNYGYTF. Full variable domain (rest looked up from reference TRBV2 and TRBJ1-2): EPEVTQTPSHQVTQMGQEVILRCVPISNHLYFYWYRQILGQKVEFLVSFYNNEISEKSEIFDDQFSVERPDGSNFTLKIRSTKLEDSAMYFCASSPGTGVDNYGYTFGSGTRLTVV.

This clonotype has a count of ten or more. The rearrangement joins TRBV20-1 to TRBJ2-2; 8 nucleotides match TRBD1. Germline lookup yields CDR1 DFQATT and CDR2 SNEGSKA (reference sequence). The CDR3 length is 16 residues. With 0 bases clipped from V and 2 bases from J, the junction kept 5 bases outside the gene matches. The CDR3 is CSARERTGKNTGELFF. CDR3 DNA sequence: TGCAGTGCTAGAGAGCGGACAGGGAAAAACACCGGGGAGCTGTTTTTT.

This clonotype appeared many times. The chain recombines TRBV27 with TRBJ2-5; TRBD1 matches at 10 bases. The CDR3 extends over 14 amino acids. Looked up from germline, CDR1 is MNHEY and CDR2 is SMNVEV (reference sequence). V was pared by 4 bases and J by 2 bases, with 1 base of the junction left unmatched. CDR3 amino acids: CASSWDRGQETQYF. In DNA, the CDR3 is TGTGCCAGCAGTTGGGACAGGGGTCAAGAGACCCAGTACTTC.

This clonotype was observed a handful of times. The chain is built from TRBV2 and TRBJ2-7; D not certain. Germline loops: CDR1 SNHLY, CDR2 FYNNEI. V shed 7 bases and J shed 7 bases, with 14 bases lying between them. The CDR3 runs 12 residues. The CDR3 loop reads CASTWVKQEQYF. The CDR3 DNA sequence: TGTGCCAGCACTTGGGTAAAACAGGAGCAGTACTTC.

This clonotype has more than one count but fewer than ten. The V call is TRBV20-1, the J call TRBJ2-1; 12 positions match TRBD2. The V segment lost 3 bases and the J segment 5 bases; nucleotides outside the gene matches: 11. The CDR3 length is 17 residues. Germline CDR1 is DFQATT and CDR2 is SNEGSKA (reference sequence). This CDR3 reads CSARAGFRLAGDNEQFF. CDR3 DNA: TGCAGTGCTAGGGCTGGCTTTAGACTAGCGGGGGACAATGAGCAGTTCTTC.

The rearrangement uses TRBV2 and TRBJ1-6; the D gene is possibly TRBD1 (5 bases). This CDR3 region has 15 residues. CDR1 and CDR2 (germline): SNHLY, FYNNEI. Trimming took 3 bases from V and 7 from J, leaving 13 bases between them. CDR3 nucleotides: TGTGCCAGCAGTGATAAGGCTCAGGGAAATTCACCCCTCCACTTT. As protein: CASSDKAQGNSPLHF.